This section outlines one T cell receptor beta chain sequence together with its context. MiXCR, applied by TCRdb to the 5' RACE reads, yields one record per CDR3 protein. This repertoire shows around 31,000 distinct CDR3 sequences, about 9.6% found once; its top ten account for more than 2%. The data belong to a study of chronic HIV infection and antiretroviral therapy. The TCR sequence derives from an adult who had HIV and had not received antiretroviral therapy, or was an uninfected healthy control (not recorded which). Sequencing input: peripheral blood.

The CDR3 DNA reads as TGTGCCAGCAGCCGCGGACAGGCAAATGAAAAACTGTTTTTT. This codes for CASSRGQANEKLFF. The gene calls are TRBV7-2 and TRBJ1-4; 7 bases are a match to TRBD1. CDR1 is SGHTA and CDR2 is FQGNSA in the germline V gene. V shed 5 bases and J 5 bases; nucleotides not matched to a gene: 5. This CDR3 has 14 residues.